This is a list of T cell receptor beta chains from one sample in a study of radiotherapy plus CTLA-4 blockade in lung cancer. Generated by immunoSEQ multiplex PCR, the TCRdb table keeps only in-frame clones and is missing some. The sample contains about 51,000 clones, 77% of which appear only once. This material consisted of peripheral blood, taken from a patient treated with radiotherapy plus ipilimumab. The source is a human donor with non-small cell lung cancer whose response to radiotherapy plus ipilimumab could not be evaluated. CDR3s include the opening cysteine and the closing phenylalanine or tryptophan. The D gene is left open where the match is weak. Clone size is given for some rows only: seen once, a few or many times, or a class if the clone is expanded.

V gene: TRBV30; J gene: TRBJ2-7; D gene: -; clone size: -; CDR3 protein: CASDKGLQGTVYEQYF; CDR3 DNA: TGTGCCTCCGATAAGGGTCTCCAGGGCACAGTCTACGAGCAGTACTTC
V gene: TRBV2; J gene: TRBJ2-2; D gene: -; clone size: -; CDR3 protein: CASSRRQVNTGELFF; CDR3 DNA: TGTGCCAGCAGCCGCCGGCAGGTCAACACCGGGGAGCTGTTTTTT
V gene: TRBV7-8; J gene: TRBJ2-1; D gene: TRBD2; clone size: -; CDR3 protein: CASSLALIGLAGVNEQFF; CDR3 DNA: TGTGCCAGCAGCTTAGCTCTGATTGGACTAGCAGGGGTAAATGAGCAGTTCTTC
V gene: TRBV4-3; J gene: TRBJ2-3; D gene: -; clone size: -; CDR3 protein: CASSQGVELGRWGKSTDTQYF; CDR3 DNA: TGCGCCAGCAGCCAAGGGGTTGAGCTGGGGCGGTGGGGAAAATCGACAGATACGCAGTATTTT
V gene: TRBV18; J gene: TRBJ2-5; D gene: TRBD1; clone size: few; CDR3 protein: CASSGGQAPQETQYF; CDR3 DNA: TGTGCCAGCTCAGGGGGACAGGCACCCCAAGAGACCCAGTACTTC
V gene: TRBV7-3; J gene: TRBJ2-1; D gene: TRBD2; clone size: -; CDR3 protein: CASSYREGGNEQFF; CDR3 DNA: TGTGCCAGCAGCTATCGAGAGGGAGGGAATGAGCAGTTCTTC
V gene: TRBV28; J gene: TRBJ1-1; D gene: TRBD1; clone size: few; CDR3 protein: CASSSGQGEFPEAFF; CDR3 DNA: TGTGCCAGCAGTTCCGGACAGGGAGAGTTTCCTGAAGCTTTCTTT
V gene: TRBV6-5; J gene: TRBJ2-6; D gene: -; clone size: -; CDR3 protein: CASSYSSSSGANVLTF; CDR3 DNA: TGTGCCAGCAGTTACTCGAGTTCCTCTGGGGCCAACGTCCTGACTTTC
V gene: TRBV6-6; J gene: TRBJ1-2; D gene: TRBD1; clone size: -; CDR3 protein: CASSSGQGSFNYGYTF; CDR3 DNA: TGTGCCAGCAGTTCGGGACAGGGGTCATTTAACTATGGCTACACCTTC
V gene: TRBV7-9; J gene: TRBJ2-2; D gene: TRBD2; clone size: -; CDR3 protein: CASSLGSGLANGELFF; CDR3 DNA: TGTGCCAGCAGCTTAGGTTCGGGACTAGCGAACGGGGAGCTGTTTTTT